Listed here is a single T cell receptor beta chain. Antigen: not known. This sample is part of a study of T cell responses to AZD1222 COVID-19 vaccine. Study observations and caveats: There were repertoire samples only from the period after the peak T cell response. Females made up more of the donors, who were largely white British, and clonal diversity may have come out too low.

Using immunoSEQ multiplex PCR, the repertoire was profiled, and TCRdb retains in-frame clones only, with some absent. The sample has about 200,000 clones; around nine tenths are singletons. Germline CDR1 reads SGHTS; CDR2 reads YDEGEE. Trimming at V came to 4 bases and at J to 7 bases, leaving 10 bases not matched to a gene. This CDR3 has 14 amino acids. This TCR was sampled from an adult who received the MenACWY meningococcal vaccine as a control. The chain uses TRBV5-8 and TRBJ1-2, with 7 bases aligning to TRBD1. The specimen was peripheral blood, collected 28 days after the second dose of the MenACWY control vaccine. CDR3 sequence reads: CASSPGTVRSGYTF. CDR3 nucleotide sequence: TGTGCCAGCAGCCCCGGGACAGTACGATCTGGCTACACCTTC.